Below, one T cell receptor (beta chain) is given with its context. As yet, its antigen is unknown. The data are from a study of T cell repertoires in cytomegalovirus infection. Study information: Both recently identified HLA-C-restricted and well-studied HLA-B-restricted CMV epitopes were used in the study. Both CMV infection and a matching HLA type were indicated by public TCR beta signatures. Study observations and caveats: In two of eight donors, the top clonotype was HLA-C-restricted CMV-specific.

TCRdb re-analysed the reads in MiXCR, keeping a single row per CDR3 protein. Among hundreds of thousands of distinct CDR3 sequences listed, 29% were seen once. This CDR3 comprises 14 residues. The germline gives CDR1 ENHRY, CDR2 SYGVKD. V shed 7 bases and J 5 bases; nucleotides not matched to a gene: 6. The sequencing here drew on cultured PBMCs, taken from culture after CMV antigen stimulation. The chain combines TRBV10-3 with TRBJ2-1, with 9 positions matching TRBD2. This TCR came from a human donor in good health (CMV status not recorded). Some clones in this sample may be carry-over from other donors' samples. Here the CDR3 DNA reads TGTGCCATCAAAAGACTAGCGGATAACAATGAGCAGTTCTTC. This sequence encodes CAIKRLADNNEQFF.